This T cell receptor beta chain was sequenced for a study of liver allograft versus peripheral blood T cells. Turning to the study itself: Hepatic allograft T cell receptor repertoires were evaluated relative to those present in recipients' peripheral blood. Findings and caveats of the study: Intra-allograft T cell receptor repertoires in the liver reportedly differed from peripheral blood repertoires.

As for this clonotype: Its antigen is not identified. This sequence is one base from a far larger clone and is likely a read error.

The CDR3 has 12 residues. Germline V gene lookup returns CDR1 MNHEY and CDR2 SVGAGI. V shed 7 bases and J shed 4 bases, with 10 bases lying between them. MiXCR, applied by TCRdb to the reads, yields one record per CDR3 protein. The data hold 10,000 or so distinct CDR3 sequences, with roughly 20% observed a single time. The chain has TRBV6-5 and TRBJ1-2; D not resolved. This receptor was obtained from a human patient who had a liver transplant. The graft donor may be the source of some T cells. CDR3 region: CASMCESYGYTF. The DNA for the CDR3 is TGTGCCAGCATGTGCGAGAGCTATGGCTACACCTTC.